The 7 T cell receptor beta chains below all came from one sample that was sequenced in a study of cytomegalovirus exposure and HLA in healthy donors. The PCR had 60 Vbeta and 13 Jbeta primers. Data came from immunoSEQ multiplex PCR; TCRdb stores just in-frame clones and leaves some out. The sample lists some 200,000 clones, more than 60% seen once, with over 2.5% in the top ten. The specimen was PBMCs. The source of these receptors is a female donor in good health and CMV-seronegative.

The rearrangement links TRBV29-1 to TRBJ2-7, with D possibly TRBD1 on 6 matching bases. The CDR3 runs to 12 residues. CDR1 is SQVTM and CDR2 is ANQGSEA in the germline V gene. V was pared by 7 bases and J by 4 bases, with 14 bases between. CDR3 protein: CSARQDLYEQYF. The CDR3 DNA sequence: TGCAGCGCCCGACAGGACCTATACGAGCAGTACTTC.

V usage is TRBV25-1 and J usage is TRBJ2-5; 8 nucleotides match TRBD1. Germline V gene sequence: CDR1 MGHDK, CDR2 SYGVNS. The CDR3 is made up of 15 amino acids. J gave up 5 bases and V 0 bases, and 5 bases lay outside the gene matches. CDR3 in DNA: TGTGCCAGCAGTGAATATACAGGGGGGCTGGAGACCCAGTACTTC. Translation gives CASSEYTGGLETQYF.

The V call is TRBV5-8, the J call TRBJ2-7, with 8 bases matching TRBD1. The CDR3 extends over 13 amino acids. Germline V gene lookup returns CDR1 SGHTS and CDR2 YDEGEE. Trimming removed 3 bases from V and 4 bases from J; junction bases left unmatched: 3. Here the CDR3 DNA reads TGTGCCAGCAGCTCGACAGGGGCTTACGAGCAGTACTTC. Translated, it gives CASSSTGAYEQYF.

The J gene is TRBJ2-6, the V gene TRBV4-3, with a weak D call TRBD1 (5 bases). V gave up 4 bases and J gave up 1 base, with 8 bases separating them. This CDR3 region has 15 residues. Germline V gene lookup returns CDR1 LGHNA and CDR2 YSLEER. For the CDR3, the DNA is TGCGCCAGCAGCCGAGACAGATCTGGGGCCAACGTCCTGACTTTC. It codes for CASSRDRSGANVLTF.

Here the CDR3 reads CASSSGASYEQYF. The CDR3, as DNA: TGTGCCAGCAGTAGCGGGGCTAGCTACGAGCAGTACTTC. The chain uses TRBV25-1 and TRBJ2-7, with 7 bases that match TRBD2. Germline V gives CDR1 MGHDK, CDR2 SYGVNS. The trim removed 5 bases at V and 3 bases at J, leaving 4 bases unmatched. The CDR3 contains 13 residues.

The chain carries TRBV7-6 and TRBJ2-7; D remains ambiguous. From germline, CDR1 is SGHVS and CDR2 FNYEAQ. The CDR3 is made up of 13 amino acids. The V and J ends lost 1 base and 3 bases respectively, with 7 bases between them. The CDR3 sequence: CASSLVGGYEQYF. The CDR3 nucleotides read TGTGCCAGCAGCTTAGTAGGCGGCTACGAGCAGTACTTC. The variable domain in full, completed from reference TRBV7-6 and TRBJ2-7, reads GAGVSQSPRYKVTKRGQDVALRCDPISGHVSLYWYRQALGQGPEFLTYFNYEAQQDKSGLPNDRFSAERPEGSISTLTIQRTEQRDSAMYRCASSLVGGYEQYFGPGTRLTVT.

The chain links TRBV4-1 to TRBJ2-5; the D gene is possibly TRBD1 (6 bases). The CDR3 is 17 residues long. V lost 0 bases, J lost 7 bases, and 21 bases lay in between. The germline gives CDR1 MGHRA, CDR2 YSYEKL. The CDR3 nucleotides read TGCGCCAGCAGCCAAGATAATGGTGCCAGGGGATTTAGGACCCAGTACTTC. It codes for CASSQDNGARGFRTQYF.